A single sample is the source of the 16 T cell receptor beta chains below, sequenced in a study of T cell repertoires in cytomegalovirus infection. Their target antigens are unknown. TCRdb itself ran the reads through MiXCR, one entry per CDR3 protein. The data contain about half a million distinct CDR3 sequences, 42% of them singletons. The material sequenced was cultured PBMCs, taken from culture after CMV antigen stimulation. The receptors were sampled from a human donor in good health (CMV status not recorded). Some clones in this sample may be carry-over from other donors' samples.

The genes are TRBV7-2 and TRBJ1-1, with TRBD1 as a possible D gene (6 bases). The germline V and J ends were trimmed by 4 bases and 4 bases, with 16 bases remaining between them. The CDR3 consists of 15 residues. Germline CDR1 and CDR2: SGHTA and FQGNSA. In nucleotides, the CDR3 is TGTGCCAGCAGCTCTTACAGGGTGGGTGCCACTGAAGCTTTCTTT. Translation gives CASSSYRVGATEAFF.

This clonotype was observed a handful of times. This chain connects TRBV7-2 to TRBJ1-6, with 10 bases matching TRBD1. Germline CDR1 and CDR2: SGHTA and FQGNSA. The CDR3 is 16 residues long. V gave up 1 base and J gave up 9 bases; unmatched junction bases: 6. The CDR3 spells CASSLGWDRGRSPLHF. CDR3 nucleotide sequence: TGTGCCAGCAGCTTAGGGTGGGACAGGGGACGTTCACCCCTCCACTTT.

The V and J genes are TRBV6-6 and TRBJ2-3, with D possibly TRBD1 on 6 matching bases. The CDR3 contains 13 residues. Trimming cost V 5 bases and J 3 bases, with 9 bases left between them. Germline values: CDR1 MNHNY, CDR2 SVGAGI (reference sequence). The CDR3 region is CASSGQGTDTQYF. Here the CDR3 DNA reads TGTGCCAGCAGTGGGCAGGGGACAGATACGCAGTATTTT.

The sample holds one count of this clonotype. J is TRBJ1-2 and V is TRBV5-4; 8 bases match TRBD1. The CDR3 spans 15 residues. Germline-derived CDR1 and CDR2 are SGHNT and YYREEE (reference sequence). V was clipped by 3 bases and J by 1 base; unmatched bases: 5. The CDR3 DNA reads TGTGCCAGCAGCTCGGCCGACAGGGGTAACTATGGCTACACCTTC. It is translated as CASSSADRGNYGYTF.

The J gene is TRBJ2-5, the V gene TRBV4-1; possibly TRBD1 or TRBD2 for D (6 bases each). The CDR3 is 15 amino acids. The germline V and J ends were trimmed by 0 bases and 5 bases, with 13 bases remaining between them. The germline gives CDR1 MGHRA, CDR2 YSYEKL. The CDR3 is CASSQDPGGLETQYF. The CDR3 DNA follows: TGCGCCAGCAGCCAAGATCCCGGGGGCTTGGAGACCCAGTACTTC.

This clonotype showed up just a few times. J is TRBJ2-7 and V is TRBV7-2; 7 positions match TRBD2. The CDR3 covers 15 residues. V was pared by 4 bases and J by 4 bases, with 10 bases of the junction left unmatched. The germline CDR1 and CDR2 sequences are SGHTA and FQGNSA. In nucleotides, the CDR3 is TGTGCCAGCAGCTCGGGAGGCTCCGGGGTATACGAGCAGTACTTC. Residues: CASSSGGSGVYEQYF.

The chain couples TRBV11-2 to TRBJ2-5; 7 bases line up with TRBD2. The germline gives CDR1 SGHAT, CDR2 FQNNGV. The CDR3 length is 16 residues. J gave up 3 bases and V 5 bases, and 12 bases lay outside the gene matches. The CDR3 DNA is TGTGCCAGCAGCCCCCTGGCGCTAGCGGCGGAAGAGACCCAGTACTTC. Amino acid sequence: CASSPLALAAEETQYF.

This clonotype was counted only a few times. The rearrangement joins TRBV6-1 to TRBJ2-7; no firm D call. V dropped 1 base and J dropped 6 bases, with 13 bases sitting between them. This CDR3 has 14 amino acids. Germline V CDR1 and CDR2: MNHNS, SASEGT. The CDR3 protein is CASSEGPGPLEQYF. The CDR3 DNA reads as TGTGCCAGCAGTGAAGGACCGGGCCCTCTCGAGCAGTACTTC.

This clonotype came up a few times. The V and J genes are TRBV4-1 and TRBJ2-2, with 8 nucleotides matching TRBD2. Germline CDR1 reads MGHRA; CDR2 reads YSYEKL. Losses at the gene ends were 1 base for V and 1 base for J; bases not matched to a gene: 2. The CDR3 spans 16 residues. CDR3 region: CASSQGLARNTGELFF. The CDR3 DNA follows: TGCGCCAGCAGCCAAGGACTAGCGCGGAACACCGGGGAGCTGTTTTTT.

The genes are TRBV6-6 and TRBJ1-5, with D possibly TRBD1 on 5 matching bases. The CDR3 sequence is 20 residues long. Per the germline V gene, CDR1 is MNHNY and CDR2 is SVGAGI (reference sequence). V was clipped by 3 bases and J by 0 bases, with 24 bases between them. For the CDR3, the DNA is TGTGCCAGCAGTTATCTAACCGGGACCCCAATCTGGGATAGCAATCAGCCCCAGCATTTT. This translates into CASSYLTGTPIWDSNQPQHF.

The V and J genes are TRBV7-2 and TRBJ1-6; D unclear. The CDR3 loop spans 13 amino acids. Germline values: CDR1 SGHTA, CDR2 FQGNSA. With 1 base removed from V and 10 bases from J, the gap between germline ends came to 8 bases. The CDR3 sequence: CASSLESGSPLHF. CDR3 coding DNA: TGTGCCAGCAGCTTAGAGAGCGGATCACCCCTCCACTTT. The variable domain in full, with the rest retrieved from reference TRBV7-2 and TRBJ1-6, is GAGVSQSPSNKVTEKGKDVELRCDPISGHTALYWYRQSLGQGLEFLIYFQGNSAPDKSGLPSDRFSAERTGGSVSTLTIQRTQQEDSAVYLCASSLESGSPLHFGNGTRLTVT.

The CDR3 bases are TGTGCCAGCTCCCCAGGGTTAGGGGCCAACGTCCTGACTTTC. Its protein is CASSPGLGANVLTF. The chain employs TRBV18 and TRBJ2-6; tentatively, D is TRBD1 (5 bases). In germline, CDR1 is KGHSH, CDR2 LQKENI. Deletions cut 6 bases from V and 4 bases from J, with 10 bases between. The CDR3 spans 14 residues.

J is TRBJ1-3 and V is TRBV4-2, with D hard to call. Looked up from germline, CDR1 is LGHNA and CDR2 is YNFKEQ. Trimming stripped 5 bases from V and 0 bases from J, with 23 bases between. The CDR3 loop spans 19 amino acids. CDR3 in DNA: TGTGCCAGCAGCTTTAGAGGTGTCTCTGGGCTCAACTCTGGAAACACCATATATTTT. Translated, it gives CASSFRGVSGLNSGNTIYF.

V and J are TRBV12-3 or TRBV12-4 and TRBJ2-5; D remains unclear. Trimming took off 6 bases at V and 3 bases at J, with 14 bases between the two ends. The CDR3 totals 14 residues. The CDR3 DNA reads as TGTGCCAGCAGGGAGTTGGGTCGGGAAGAGACCCAGTACTTC. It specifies CASRELGREETQYF.

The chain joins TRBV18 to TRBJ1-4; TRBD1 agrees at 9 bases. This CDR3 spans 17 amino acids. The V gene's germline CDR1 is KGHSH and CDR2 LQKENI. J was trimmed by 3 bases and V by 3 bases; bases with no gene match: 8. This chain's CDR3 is CASSPRGTGLSNEKLFF. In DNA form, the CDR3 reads TGTGCCAGCTCACCGAGGGGGACAGGGCTGTCTAATGAAAAACTGTTTTTT.

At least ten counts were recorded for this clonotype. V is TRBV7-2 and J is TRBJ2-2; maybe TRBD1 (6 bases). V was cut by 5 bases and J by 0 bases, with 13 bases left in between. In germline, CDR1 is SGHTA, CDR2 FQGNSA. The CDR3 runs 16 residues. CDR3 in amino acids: CASSTTWGPNTGELFF. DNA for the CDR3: TGTGCCAGCAGCACCACGTGGGGGCCGAACACCGGGGAGCTGTTTTTT.